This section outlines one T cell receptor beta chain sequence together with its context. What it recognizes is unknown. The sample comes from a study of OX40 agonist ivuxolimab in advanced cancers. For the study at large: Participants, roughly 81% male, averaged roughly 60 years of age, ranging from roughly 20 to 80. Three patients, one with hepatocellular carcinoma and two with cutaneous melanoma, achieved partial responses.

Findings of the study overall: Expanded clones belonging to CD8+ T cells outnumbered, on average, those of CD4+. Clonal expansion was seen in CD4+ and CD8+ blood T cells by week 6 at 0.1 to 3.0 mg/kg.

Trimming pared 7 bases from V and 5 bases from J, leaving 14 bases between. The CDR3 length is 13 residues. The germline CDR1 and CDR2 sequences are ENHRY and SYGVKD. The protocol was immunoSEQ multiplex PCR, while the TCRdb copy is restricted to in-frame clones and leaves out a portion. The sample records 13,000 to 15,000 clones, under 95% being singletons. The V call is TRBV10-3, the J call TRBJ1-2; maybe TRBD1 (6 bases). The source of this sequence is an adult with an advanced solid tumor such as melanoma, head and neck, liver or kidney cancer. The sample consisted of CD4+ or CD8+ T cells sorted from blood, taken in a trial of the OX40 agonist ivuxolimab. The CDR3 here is CAITPGDSYGYTF. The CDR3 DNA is TGTGCCATCACTCCAGGGGATTCTTATGGCTACACCTTC.